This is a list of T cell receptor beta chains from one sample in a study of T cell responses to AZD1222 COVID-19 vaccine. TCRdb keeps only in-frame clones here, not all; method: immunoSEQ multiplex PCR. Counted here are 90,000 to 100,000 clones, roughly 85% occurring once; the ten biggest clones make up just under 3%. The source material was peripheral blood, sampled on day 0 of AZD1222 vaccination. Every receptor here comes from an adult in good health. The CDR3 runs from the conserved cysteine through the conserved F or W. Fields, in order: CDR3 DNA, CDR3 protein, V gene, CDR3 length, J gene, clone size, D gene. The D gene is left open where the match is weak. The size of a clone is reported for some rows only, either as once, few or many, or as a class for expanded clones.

CDR3nt: TGTGCCAGCAGCCCGAGCCCGTATAATGAGCAGTTCTTC; CDR3aa: CASSPSPYNEQFF; v_gene: TRBV3-1/TRBV3-2; len: 13; j_gene: TRBJ2-1; abundance: once; d_gene: NA
CDR3nt: TGTGCCAGCAGTACATTCGCGGTCGAGCAGTTCTTC; CDR3aa: CASSTFAVEQFF; v_gene: TRBV12-3/TRBV12-4; len: 12; j_gene: TRBJ2-1; abundance: NA; d_gene: NA
CDR3nt: TGTGCCACCAGTGAGGGCGGGACCCACTCCGGGGAGCTGTTTTTT; CDR3aa: CATSEGGTHSGELFF; v_gene: TRBV24-1; len: 15; j_gene: TRBJ2-2; abundance: NA; d_gene: NA
CDR3nt: TGCGCCAGCAGCCAAGTTAACGAGGACGGACCCTCTGGAAACACCATATATTTT; CDR3aa: CASSQVNEDGPSGNTIYF; v_gene: TRBV4-3; len: 18; j_gene: TRBJ1-3; abundance: once; d_gene: NA
CDR3nt: TGCGCCAGCAGCCACTTACAGGGGGATGAGCAGTTCTTC; CDR3aa: CASSHLQGDEQFF; v_gene: TRBV4-1; len: 13; j_gene: TRBJ2-1; abundance: once; d_gene: TRBD1
CDR3nt: TGTGCCAGCAGCCTAGGCCCCGGTCCCAATCAGCCCCAGCATTTT; CDR3aa: CASSLGPGPNQPQHF; v_gene: TRBV7-3; len: 15; j_gene: TRBJ1-5; abundance: few; d_gene: NA
CDR3nt: TGTGCCAGCACTCTCGGGGGGGGCGGGGCCAACGTCCTGACTTTC; CDR3aa: CASTLGGGGANVLTF; v_gene: TRBV28; len: 15; j_gene: TRBJ2-6; abundance: NA; d_gene: TRBD2
CDR3nt: TGTGCCAGCAGCCGGTTGGCTGCGGGAGGGGCAGATACGCAGTATTTT; CDR3aa: CASSRLAAGGADTQYF; v_gene: TRBV3-1/TRBV3-2; len: 16; j_gene: TRBJ2-3; abundance: few; d_gene: TRBD2
CDR3nt: TGTGCCATCAGTGAACAGGCAATTTCGGGCACTGAAGCTTTCTTT; CDR3aa: CAISEQAISGTEAFF; v_gene: TRBV10-3; len: 15; j_gene: TRBJ1-1; abundance: NA; d_gene: NA
CDR3nt: TGCGCCAGCAGCTTGGAGGGGCCAGTTTCCATTCAGGGGGAGACCCAGTACTTC; CDR3aa: CASSLEGPVSIQGETQYF; v_gene: TRBV5-1; len: 18; j_gene: TRBJ2-5; abundance: once; d_gene: NA
CDR3nt: TGTGCTAGTGGTCTGGAGTCGGGTAAAAATCAGCCCCAGCATTTT; CDR3aa: CASGLESGKNQPQHF; v_gene: TRBV12-5; len: 15; j_gene: TRBJ1-5; abundance: few; d_gene: NA
CDR3nt: TGTGCCAGCAGGCACCCGGGACAGGGGGCGGGCAATCAGCCCCAGCATTTT; CDR3aa: CASRHPGQGAGNQPQHF; v_gene: TRBV2; len: 17; j_gene: TRBJ1-5; abundance: NA; d_gene: TRBD1
CDR3nt: TGTGCCAGTAGCCTCCACAATGAGCAGTTCTTC; CDR3aa: CASSLHNEQFF; v_gene: TRBV19; len: 11; j_gene: TRBJ2-1; abundance: NA; d_gene: NA
CDR3nt: TGTGCCAGTGTGGACAGCAATCAGCCCCAGCATTTT; CDR3aa: CASVDSNQPQHF; v_gene: TRBV19; len: 12; j_gene: TRBJ1-5; abundance: NA; d_gene: NA
CDR3nt: TGTGCCAGCAGTTACGGTGGTACGCAGTATTTT; CDR3aa: CASSYGGTQYF; v_gene: TRBV6-2/TRBV6-3; len: 11; j_gene: TRBJ2-3; abundance: NA; d_gene: NA
CDR3nt: TGCGCCAGCAGTGTCAGGGGTGACAGAGATACGCAGTATTTT; CDR3aa: CASSVRGDRDTQYF; v_gene: TRBV5-1; len: 14; j_gene: TRBJ2-3; abundance: few; d_gene: NA
CDR3nt: TGTGCCAGCAGCTTAGTGTCCGGTAGAGCTTTCTTT; CDR3aa: CASSLVSGRAFF; v_gene: TRBV11-3; len: 12; j_gene: TRBJ1-1; abundance: few; d_gene: NA
CDR3nt: TGTGCCAGCAGCTCCTCCAGAGGGGCTCAGCCCCAGCATTTT; CDR3aa: CASSSSRGAQPQHF; v_gene: TRBV5-5; len: 14; j_gene: TRBJ1-5; abundance: NA; d_gene: NA
CDR3nt: TGTGCCAGCAGCTCCCGGGGACAGAGATTGTACTCACCCCTCCACTTT; CDR3aa: CASSSRGQRLYSPLHF; v_gene: TRBV7-2; len: 16; j_gene: TRBJ1-6; abundance: NA; d_gene: TRBD1
CDR3nt: TGTGCCAGCAGCTGGGCCGGCGGGGGCAACTACGAGCAGTACTTC; CDR3aa: CASSWAGGGNYEQYF; v_gene: TRBV5-4; len: 15; j_gene: TRBJ2-7; abundance: NA; d_gene: NA
CDR3nt: TGTGCTAGCAGCCGCGGACTAGCGGGGTCCGCAAACACCGGGGAGCTGTTTTTT; CDR3aa: CASSRGLAGSANTGELFF; v_gene: TRBV7-7; len: 18; j_gene: TRBJ2-2; abundance: NA; d_gene: TRBD2
CDR3nt: TGTGCCATCAGTGGACAGAGTAATCACTATGGCTACACCTTC; CDR3aa: CAISGQSNHYGYTF; v_gene: TRBV10-3; len: 14; j_gene: TRBJ1-2; abundance: NA; d_gene: NA
CDR3nt: TGCGCCAGCAGCCTATGGACAGGGCCAAATCAGCCCCAGCATTTT; CDR3aa: CASSLWTGPNQPQHF; v_gene: TRBV5-1; len: 15; j_gene: TRBJ1-5; abundance: NA; d_gene: TRBD1
CDR3nt: TGCGCCAGCAGCTGGGGAGGATCCAATGAGCAGTTCTTC; CDR3aa: CASSWGGSNEQFF; v_gene: TRBV4-3; len: 13; j_gene: TRBJ2-1; abundance: once; d_gene: NA
CDR3nt: TGCAGCGGCACGGGACTCAACCAAGAGACCCAGTACTTC; CDR3aa: CSGTGLNQETQYF; v_gene: TRBV29-1; len: 13; j_gene: TRBJ2-5; abundance: NA; d_gene: NA
CDR3nt: TGTGCTAGTGGTTTGGTAACGATCGGGACAGGCTCTGGAAACACCATATATTTT; CDR3aa: CASGLVTIGTGSGNTIYF; v_gene: TRBV12-5; len: 18; j_gene: TRBJ1-3; abundance: NA; d_gene: TRBD1
CDR3nt: TGTGCCAGCAGCCCCGTGTATCTAGAGACCCAGTACTTC; CDR3aa: CASSPVYLETQYF; v_gene: TRBV7-2; len: 13; j_gene: TRBJ2-5; abundance: once; d_gene: NA
CDR3nt: TGCAGCGTTGAGGACAGGGGCAGCTATGGCTACACCTTC; CDR3aa: CSVEDRGSYGYTF; v_gene: TRBV29-1; len: 13; j_gene: TRBJ1-2; abundance: once; d_gene: TRBD1
CDR3nt: TGTGCCAGCAGCGTAGTGGGGAACCCCGCGAACACCGGGGAGCTGTTTTTT; CDR3aa: CASSVVGNPANTGELFF; v_gene: TRBV9; len: 17; j_gene: TRBJ2-2; abundance: NA; d_gene: NA
CDR3nt: TGCGCCAGCAGCTTGGATACAAAGGGCTACACCTTC; CDR3aa: CASSLDTKGYTF; v_gene: TRBV5-1; len: 12; j_gene: TRBJ1-2; abundance: NA; d_gene: NA
CDR3nt: TGTGCCAGCAGCTTAGGGGCCCAGAGGAACACTGAAGCTTTCTTT; CDR3aa: CASSLGAQRNTEAFF; v_gene: TRBV7-2; len: 15; j_gene: TRBJ1-1; abundance: NA; d_gene: NA
CDR3nt: TGTGCCAGCAGCAAACCGGGACTAGCGGGAGACCCCTCCAGGGATACGCAGTATTTT; CDR3aa: CASSKPGLAGDPSRDTQYF; v_gene: TRBV21-1; len: 19; j_gene: TRBJ2-3; abundance: NA; d_gene: NA
CDR3nt: TGTGCCACCAGCAAGGGGATCCGCGACCAAGAGACCCAGTACTTC; CDR3aa: CATSKGIRDQETQYF; v_gene: TRBV7-9; len: 15; j_gene: TRBJ2-5; abundance: NA; d_gene: NA
CDR3nt: TGTGCCTGGAAGACCTCCGGGACAGGGGGAGGTCAGCCCCAGCATTTT; CDR3aa: CAWKTSGTGGGQPQHF; v_gene: TRBV30; len: 16; j_gene: TRBJ1-5; abundance: NA; d_gene: TRBD1
CDR3nt: TGTGCCAGCAGCGATCAAGCCGGGCCCCGGGGAGAGACCCAGTACTTC; CDR3aa: CASSDQAGPRGETQYF; v_gene: TRBV9; len: 16; j_gene: TRBJ2-5; abundance: NA; d_gene: NA
CDR3nt: TGTGCCAGCAGCCAAGATCCCCGGACAGGGAATAGGAACACTGAAGCTTTCTTT; CDR3aa: CASSQDPRTGNRNTEAFF; v_gene: TRBV4-2; len: 18; j_gene: TRBJ1-1; abundance: NA; d_gene: TRBD1
CDR3nt: TGTGCCAGCACCCTGGGGCCGCATGTTACCTACGAGCAGTACTTC; CDR3aa: CASTLGPHVTYEQYF; v_gene: TRBV11-2; len: 15; j_gene: TRBJ2-7; abundance: NA; d_gene: NA
CDR3nt: TGTGCCAGCAGCCAGGGCCCTAACTATGGCTACACCTTC; CDR3aa: CASSQGPNYGYTF; v_gene: TRBV5-4; len: 13; j_gene: TRBJ1-2; abundance: NA; d_gene: NA
CDR3nt: TGTGCCAGTAACCGGGACAGGGCTGAAGCTTTCTTT; CDR3aa: CASNRDRAEAFF; v_gene: TRBV19; len: 12; j_gene: TRBJ1-1; abundance: NA; d_gene: TRBD1
CDR3nt: TGCGCCAGCAGCCATAGACAGGGGGATGAAGCTTTCTTT; CDR3aa: CASSHRQGDEAFF; v_gene: TRBV4-3; len: 13; j_gene: TRBJ1-1; abundance: NA; d_gene: TRBD1
CDR3nt: TGCGCCAGCAGCCAAACTGAGGGGGCCCACGAGCAGTACTTC; CDR3aa: CASSQTEGAHEQYF; v_gene: TRBV4-1; len: 14; j_gene: TRBJ2-7; abundance: NA; d_gene: TRBD1
CDR3nt: TGTGCCAGCAGTTTAGGTGGGCCGGGCTACACCTTC; CDR3aa: CASSLGGPGYTF; v_gene: TRBV12-3/TRBV12-4; len: 12; j_gene: TRBJ1-2; abundance: NA; d_gene: NA
CDR3nt: TGTGCCAGCAGCTTGGGTACAGGGCAACGTAACTATGGCTACACCTTC; CDR3aa: CASSLGTGQRNYGYTF; v_gene: TRBV5-6; len: 16; j_gene: TRBJ1-2; abundance: NA; d_gene: NA
CDR3nt: TGTGCCAGCAGTAACCGTGGTGGGTGGAATTCACCCCTCCACTTT; CDR3aa: CASSNRGGWNSPLHF; v_gene: TRBV6-2/TRBV6-3; len: 15; j_gene: TRBJ1-6; abundance: NA; d_gene: NA